Below are 19 T cell receptor beta chains sequenced from a single sample in a study of a mutant IDH1 vaccine in newly diagnosed glioma. The data were produced by immunoSEQ multiplex PCR, yet TCRdb's version contains in-frame clones alone and is incomplete. This sample has some 90,000 clones, with roughly 87% found just once. The time point here: baseline, week 1 (first vaccination visit). Sample treatment: pre-vaccination baseline after standard-of-care therapy. Sequenced here: PBMCs, sampled from a glioma patient treated with radiotherapy, temozolomide or both. These receptor sequences come from a man in his forties or fifties with glioma. Some clones in this sample may be carry-over from other donors' samples.

The rearrangement uses TRBV6-5 and TRBJ1-1; the match to TRBD1 covers 8 bases. CDR3 length: 13 amino acids. V was pared by 5 bases and J by 11 bases, with 10 bases of the junction left unmatched. Germline V gene lookup returns CDR1 MNHEY and CDR2 SVGAGI. In nucleotides, the CDR3 is TGTGCCAGCAGTCGGACAGGGATGCTGCAGGCTTTCTTT. As protein: CASSRTGMLQAFF.

The chain couples TRBV6-4 to TRBJ2-3; TRBD2 might be the D (7 bases). V lost 4 bases to trimming and J lost 6 bases, with 14 bases between them. The CDR3 is 14 amino acids. Germline V gene lookup returns CDR1 MRHNA and CDR2 SNTAGT. The CDR3 DNA reads as TGTGCCAGCAGTGCCACGGGGGGCTCGGATACGCAGTATTTT. This translates into CASSATGGSDTQYF.

A single count supports this clone. CDR3 in DNA: TGTGCCAGCAGTGGGTCAGGGTTTCAGGGCTATGGCTACACCTTC. This codes for CASSGSGFQGYGYTF. This chain connects TRBV6-6 to TRBJ1-2, with TRBD1 as a possible D gene (5 bases). The V gene's germline CDR1 is MNHNY and CDR2 SVGAGI (reference sequence). The CDR3 is 15 residues long. Trimming took off 5 bases at V and 4 bases at J, with 17 bases between the two ends.

This clone is a singleton in its sample. CDR3 sequence: CSVEGAGGRVYNEQFF. CDR3 coding DNA: TGCAGCGTTGAAGGGGCCGGGGGTCGAGTTTACAATGAGCAGTTCTTC. This chain uses TRBV29-1 with TRBJ2-1; tentative D call: TRBD2 (6 bases). CDR1 and CDR2 (germline): SQVTM, ANQGSEA. This CDR3 is built from 16 residues. Trimming removed 1 base at V and 4 bases at J, with 17 bases between.

The chain has TRBV6-5 and TRBJ2-7, with unresolved D. Trimming shortened V by 6 bases and J by 3 bases, and 12 bases separated the two germline ends. The V gene's germline CDR1 is MNHEY and CDR2 SVGAGI. CDR3 length: 13 amino acids. Here the CDR3 reads CASSLGTIYEQYF. The CDR3 bases are TGTGCCAGCAGCTTAGGTACCATCTACGAGCAGTACTTC.

The genes are TRBV7-9 and TRBJ1-1; no clear D gene. Per the germline V gene, CDR1 is SEHNR and CDR2 is FQNEAQ (reference sequence). Trimming stripped 3 bases from V and 1 base from J, with 12 bases between. CDR3 size: 15 residues. CDR3 in DNA: TGTGCCAGCAGCTTCACCCGGACGGAGAACACTGAAGCTTTCTTT. Its translation is CASSFTRTENTEAFF. Complete variable domain (other parts from reference TRBV7-9 and TRBJ1-1): DTGVSQNPRHKITKRGQNVTFRCDPISEHNRLYWYRQTLGQGPEFLTYFQNEAQLEKSRLLSDRFSAERPKGSFSTLEIQRTEQGDSAMYLCASSFTRTENTEAFFGQGTRLTVV.

The gene calls are TRBV5-1 and TRBJ1-2; 7 bases are a match to TRBD1. Germline CDR1 SGHRS, CDR2 YFSETQ. Trimming cost V 3 bases and J 8 bases; bases outside gene matches: 7. CDR3 size: 13 residues. The CDR3 DNA reads as TGCGCCAGCAGCTCCGTGGGGACAGAAGGCTACACCTTC. This sequence encodes CASSSVGTEGYTF.

The genes are TRBV6-5 and TRBJ1-1; D is perhaps TRBD1 (5 bases). The V and J ends lost 2 bases and 1 base respectively, with 11 bases between them. CDR1 MNHEY and CDR2 SVGAGI come from the germline V gene. The CDR3 has 15 amino acids. CDR3 amino acids: CASSYNPGTNTEAFF. In DNA form, the CDR3 reads TGTGCCAGCAGTTACAACCCGGGGACGAACACTGAAGCTTTCTTT.

The V call is TRBV25-1, the J call TRBJ1-2; tentatively, D is TRBD1 (5 bases). This CDR3 comprises 17 residues. V dropped 2 bases and J dropped 3 bases, with 19 bases sitting between them. Germline V gene data show CDR1 as MGHDK and CDR2 as SYGVNS. CDR3 DNA: TGTGCCAGCAGTGAAGGGATAAACCAGGGAATAGACTATGGCTACACCTTC. Its protein product is CASSEGINQGIDYGYTF.

The V gene is TRBV7-6, the J gene TRBJ2-3; 8 bases match TRBD2. Germline assignment: CDR1 SGHVS and CDR2 FNYEAQ. Unmatched junction bases numbered 4, after V lost 0 bases and J lost 2 bases. CDR3 length: 16 amino acids. CDR3 nucleotide sequence: TGTGCCAGCAGCTTAGCGTACGGGGGGGTCACAGATACGCAGTATTTT. It is translated as CASSLAYGGVTDTQYF.

The genes are TRBV6-5 and TRBJ2-7; tentatively, D is TRBD1 or TRBD2 (5 bases each). This CDR3 spans 15 amino acids. Per germline, CDR1 MNHEY and CDR2 SVGAGI. V was cut by 5 bases and J by 2 bases, with 16 bases left in between. The CDR3 DNA is TGTGCCAGCAGTCCAGAGGAGACAGCGGCCTACGAGCAGTACTTC. Translation gives CASSPEETAAYEQYF.

The chain couples TRBV5-1 to TRBJ2-1, with TRBD1 matching over 11 bases. Germline lookup yields CDR1 SGHRS and CDR2 YFSETQ. V lost 1 base, J lost 10 bases, and 7 bases stayed unmatched. CDR3 length: 15 residues. DNA for the CDR3: TGCGCCAGCAGCTTGAGGGACAGGGGGTTCAAGGAGCAGTTCTTC. Its protein product is CASSLRDRGFKEQFF.

V usage is TRBV27 and J usage is TRBJ2-7; tentative D call: TRBD1 (6 bases). Looked up from germline, CDR1 is MNHEY and CDR2 is SMNVEV (reference sequence). The CDR3 covers 14 residues. V shed 6 bases and J shed 5 bases, with 17 bases lying between them. The CDR3 DNA reads TGTGCCAGCAGAAGACAGGCCGCAACGAACGAGCAGTACTTC. Translated: CASRRQAATNEQYF.

The CDR3 nucleotides read TGTGCCAGCAGCTTAGGAAACACCATATATTTT. This sequence encodes CASSLGNTIYF. The V and J genes are TRBV7-9 and TRBJ1-3; D is unresolved. The CDR3 has 11 amino acids. Trimming left V 1 base short and J 5 bases short, with 0 bases between. The germline CDR1 and CDR2 sequences are SEHNR and FQNEAQ (reference sequence). Supplemented by reference TRBV7-9 and TRBJ1-3, the full variable domain reads DTGVSQNPRHKITKRGQNVTFRCDPISEHNRLYWYRQTLGQGPEFLTYFQNEAQLEKSRLLSDRFSAERPKGSFSTLEIQRTEQGDSAMYLCASSLGNTIYFGEGSWLTVV.

There are a few counts of this clone. The V and J genes are TRBV20-1 and TRBJ1-5; D is unresolved. CDR3 size: 10 residues. Germline V lookup: CDR1 DFQATT, CDR2 SNEGSKA (reference sequence). V lost 3 bases to trimming and J lost 6 bases, with 3 bases between them. The CDR3 DNA follows: TGCAGTGCTAGTGTTCAGCCCCAGCATTTT. Encoded protein: CSASVQPQHF.

The rearrangement uses TRBV6-5 and TRBJ2-1, with a weak D call TRBD1 (6 bases). V was pared by 6 bases and J by 9 bases, with 15 bases between. This CDR3 region has 13 residues. Looked up from germline, CDR1 is MNHEY and CDR2 is SVGAGI. CDR3 protein: CASSSQGQGEQFF. CDR3 nucleotides: TGTGCCAGCAGCTCCCAGGGGCAGGGTGAGCAGTTCTTC.

The chain combines TRBV14 with TRBJ1-1; no definite D call. Germline CDR1 reads SGHDN; CDR2 reads FVKESK. V was cut by 0 bases and J by 5 bases, with 10 bases left in between. This CDR3 region has 14 residues. The CDR3 region is CASSQEFASTEAFF. DNA for the CDR3: TGTGCCAGCAGCCAAGAATTCGCTTCTACTGAAGCTTTCTTT. The complete variable domain, with remaining parts taken from reference TRBV14 and TRBJ1-1, reads EAGVTQFPSHSVIEKGQTVTLRCDPISGHDNLYWYRRVMGKEIKFLLHFVKESKQDESGMPNNRFLAERTGGTYSTLKVQPAELEDSGVYFCASSQEFASTEAFFGQGTRLTVV.

The genes are TRBV29-1 and TRBJ2-7, with D possibly being TRBD2 (6 bases). V was trimmed by 6 bases and J by 1 base, leaving 13 bases between them. CDR3 length: 13 amino acids. Germline V lookup: CDR1 SQVTM, CDR2 ANQGSEA. This CDR3 reads CSVGTDTSYEQYF. The CDR3 DNA follows: TGCAGCGTGGGGACTGATACGTCCTACGAGCAGTACTTC.

A few counts support this clone. The chain employs TRBV19 and TRBJ1-1; 8 bases are a match to TRBD1. This CDR3 comprises 13 residues. The germline CDR1 and CDR2 sequences are LNHDA and SQIVND (reference sequence). The V gene end was trimmed by 6 bases and the J gene end by 4 bases; junction bases not matched to a gene: 4. DNA of the CDR3: TGTGCCAGTAGCCAGGACAGGGTCACTGAAGCTTTCTTT. Translated: CASSQDRVTEAFF.